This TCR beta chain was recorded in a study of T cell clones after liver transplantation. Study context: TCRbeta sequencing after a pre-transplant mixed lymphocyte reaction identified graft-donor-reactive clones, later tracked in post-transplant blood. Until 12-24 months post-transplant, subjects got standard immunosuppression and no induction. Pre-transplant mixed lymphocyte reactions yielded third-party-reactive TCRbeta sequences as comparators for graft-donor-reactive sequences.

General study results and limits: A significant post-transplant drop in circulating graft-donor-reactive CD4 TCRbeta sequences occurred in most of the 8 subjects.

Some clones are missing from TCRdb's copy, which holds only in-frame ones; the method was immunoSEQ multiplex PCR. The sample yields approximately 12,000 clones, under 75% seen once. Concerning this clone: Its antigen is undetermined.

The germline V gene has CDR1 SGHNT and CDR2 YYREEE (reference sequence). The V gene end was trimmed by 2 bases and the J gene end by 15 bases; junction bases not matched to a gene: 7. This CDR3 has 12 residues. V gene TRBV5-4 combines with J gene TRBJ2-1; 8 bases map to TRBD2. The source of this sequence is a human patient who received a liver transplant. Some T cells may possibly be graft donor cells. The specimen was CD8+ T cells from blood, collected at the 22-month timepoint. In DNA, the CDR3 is TGTGCCAGCAGCTTCGGACTAGCCGGGCTGTTCTTC. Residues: CASSFGLAGLFF.